The rows below give T cell receptor beta chains drawn from one sample of a study of OX40 agonist ivuxolimab in advanced cancers. Measured with immunoSEQ multiplex PCR; TCRdb has only the in-frame clones, and not every one. The sample has about 48,000 clones, about 88% seen once. The specimen was CD4+ or CD8+ T cells sorted from blood, collected in a trial of the OX40 agonist ivuxolimab. The source is an adult with an advanced solid tumor such as melanoma, head and neck, liver or kidney cancer. Each CDR3 is given with its conserved first and last residue. D genes are given only for firm matches. Size is stated for part of the rows, as once, few or many counts, or as a class when the clone is expanded.

V	size	D	J	CDR3	DNA
TRBV7-2	-	TRBD2	TRBJ2-1	CASSLASGRAGNEQFF	TGTGCCAGCAGCTTGGCTAGCGGGAGGGCCGGGAATGAGCAGTTCTTC
TRBV27	-	TRBD1	TRBJ1-1	CASSRTGAYGSLNTEAFF	TGTGCCAGCAGCAGGACAGGGGCCTATGGGAGTTTGAACACTGAAGCTTTCTTT
TRBV6-6	-	TRBD1	TRBJ1-6	CASRKGQGVSPLHF	TGTGCCAGCAGGAAGGGACAGGGGGTTTCACCCCTCCACTTT
TRBV5-1	-	-	TRBJ1-4	CASSTNTDRNEKLFF	TGCGCCAGCAGCACTAACACCGACCGAAATGAAAAACTGTTTTTT
TRBV5-1	-	-	TRBJ1-6	CASSLALGVRSPLHF	TGCGCCAGCAGCTTGGCCCTGGGCGTGAGGTCACCCCTCCACTTT
TRBV4-1	few	-	TRBJ1-2	CASSLDRLTNYGYTF	TGCGCCAGCAGCCTAGACCGGCTGACTAACTATGGCTACACCTTC
TRBV9	-	-	TRBJ2-5	CASSVEGLQETQYF	TGTGCCAGCAGCGTAGAAGGGTTACAAGAGACCCAGTACTTC
TRBV5-1	-	TRBD2	TRBJ2-1	CASSSGTGLDAQFF	TGCGCCAGCTCTAGCGGGACCGGCCTTGATGCGCAGTTCTTC
TRBV2	-	-	TRBJ1-4	CASSEEYGREKLFF	TGTGCCAGCAGTGAAGAGTACGGTCGGGAAAAACTGTTTTTT
TRBV2	-	TRBD1	TRBJ2-2	CASSVQGAETGELFF	TGTGCCAGCAGTGTACAGGGGGCTGAAACCGGGGAGCTGTTTTTT
TRBV7-2	-	-	TRBJ1-2	CASSLEKGGRYGYTF	TGTGCCAGCAGCTTAGAAAAAGGGGGAAGGTATGGCTACACCTTC
TRBV19	-	TRBD1	TRBJ2-6	CASSMRGTGNSGANVLTF	TGTGCCAGTAGTATGCGCGGGACAGGGAACTCTGGGGCCAACGTCCTGACTTTC
TRBV14	-	-	TRBJ2-3	CASSQDLRPDTQYF	TGTGCCAGCAGCCAAGATCTACGACCAGATACGCAGTATTTT
TRBV6-4	once	-	TRBJ1-2	CASSESDRSGGYTF	TGTGCCAGCAGTGAGTCGGACCGCTCTGGAGGCTACACCTTC
TRBV2	-	TRBD1	TRBJ1-5	CASLLQGGNQPQHF	TGTGCCAGTCTTTTACAGGGGGGCAATCAGCCCCAGCATTTT
TRBV10-3	-	TRBD2	TRBJ2-1	CAIGERGYNEQFF	TGTGCCATCGGGGAGCGGGGCTACAATGAGCAGTTCTTC
TRBV7-2	-	TRBD1	TRBJ1-2	CASSFLAGGGGYTF	TGTGCCAGCAGCTTCCTTGCAGGGGGCGGTGGCTACACCTTC
TRBV4-1	-	TRBD1	TRBJ2-7	CASSLVTGTYEQYF	TGCGCCAGCAGCCTGGTGACAGGGACCTACGAGCAGTACTTC
TRBV5-4	-	TRBD2	TRBJ2-3	CASSATSGGNTDTQYF	TGTGCCAGCAGCGCTACTAGCGGGGGAAACACAGATACGCAGTATTTT
TRBV9	-	-	TRBJ1-1	CASSVTGSFRGGTEAFF	TGTGCCAGCAGCGTAACAGGGTCTTTTAGAGGGGGCACTGAAGCTTTCTTT
TRBV7-2	-	-	TRBJ2-3	CASSLRGSTDTQYF	TGTGCCAGCAGCTTACGGGGGAGCACAGATACGCAGTATTTT
TRBV5-1	once	TRBD2	TRBJ2-3	CASASGPTDTQYF	TGCGCCAGCGCTAGCGGTCCCACAGATACGCAGTATTTT
TRBV9	-	-	TRBJ2-7	CASSVGPDSYEQYF	TGTGCCAGCAGCGTGGGACCGGACTCCTACGAGCAGTACTTC
TRBV5-1	-	TRBD2	TRBJ2-5	CASRIAGGRRETQYF	TGCGCCAGCAGAATAGCGGGGGGGCGGCGGGAGACCCAGTACTTC
TRBV14	-	TRBD1	TRBJ1-1	CASSQGSHRGTEAFF	TGTGCCAGCAGCCAAGGGAGCCACAGGGGCACTGAAGCTTTCTTT
TRBV5-1	-	-	TRBJ2-7	CASSSKGTYEQYF	TGCGCCAGCAGCTCAAAGGGAACCTACGAGCAGTACTTC
TRBV7-9	-	-	TRBJ2-5	CASSLESYQETQYF	TGTGCCAGCAGCTTAGAGAGTTACCAAGAGACCCAGTACTTC